The 27 T cell receptor beta chains listed next were all sequenced from one sample in a study of blood T cell repertoires in COVID-19. Here immunoSEQ multiplex PCR was the method, and the copy in TCRdb shows in-frame clones only, minus some. This table holds approximately 250,000 clones, around 81% found once. The sample taken for sequencing was peripheral blood. The receptors were sampled from a woman aged 55-69 years with active or convalescent COVID-19.

This chain connects TRBV5-1 to TRBJ1-1; no reliable D call. The CDR3 has 15 amino acids. Trimming removed 0 bases from V and 0 bases from J, with 9 bases in between. The germline gives CDR1 SGHRS, CDR2 YFSETQ. The CDR3 spells CASSLVEGLNTEAFF. DNA of the CDR3: TGCGCCAGCAGCTTGGTGGAGGGCCTGAACACTGAAGCTTTCTTT. Drawing the rest from reference TRBV5-1 and TRBJ1-1, the complete variable domain is KAGVTQTPRYLIKTRGQQVTLSCSPISGHRSVSWYQQTPGQGLQFLFEYFSETQRNKGNFPGRFSGRQFSNSRSEMNVSTLELGDSALYLCASSLVEGLNTEAFFGQGTRLTVV.

This chain joins TRBV18 and TRBJ2-3, with 11 bases identical to TRBD2. J lost 5 bases, V lost 3 bases, and 10 bases had no gene match. The CDR3 consists of 17 residues. Per germline, CDR1 KGHSH and CDR2 LQKENI. CDR3 DNA: TGTGCCAGCTCACCCCCCCTTAGCGGGGGGGCCGGAGATACGCAGTATTTT. Its translation: CASSPPLSGGAGDTQYF.

The rearrangement joins TRBV24-1 to TRBJ1-5, with D perhaps matching TRBD1 (5 bases). Per germline, CDR1 KGHDR and CDR2 SFDVKD. V was pared by 4 bases and J by 5 bases, with 17 bases between. The CDR3 contains 16 residues. The CDR3 loop is CATSDAHQSGDQPQHF. Here the CDR3 DNA reads TGTGCCACCAGTGACGCACACCAGTCGGGGGATCAGCCCCAGCATTTT.

The chain uses TRBV6-1 and TRBJ2-1; 9 nucleotides match TRBD1. CDR3 length equals 15 residues. Trimming took 2 bases from V and 14 from J; bases not matched to a gene: 13. Germline-derived CDR1 and CDR2 are MNHNS and SASEGT. The CDR3 reads CASSELRTGAEKEFF. The CDR3 DNA sequence: TGTGCCAGCAGTGAACTGCGGACAGGGGCAGAGAAGGAGTTCTTC.

This clone was seen just once. This chain connects TRBV11-3 to TRBJ2-7, with D possibly TRBD2 on 6 matching bases. Trimming stripped 3 bases from V and 4 bases from J, with 7 bases between. Germline V lookup: CDR1 SGHNT, CDR2 YENEEA. This CDR3 comprises 12 residues. The CDR3 loop reads CASSLEGYEQYF. CDR3 coding DNA: TGTGCCAGCAGCTTGGAGGGGTACGAGCAGTACTTC.

This clone was found a few times. The chain is built from TRBV5-1 and TRBJ2-7; D perhaps matches TRBD2 (5 bases). Germline V gives CDR1 SGHRS, CDR2 YFSETQ. The germline V and J ends were trimmed by 2 bases and 4 bases, with 13 bases remaining between them. The CDR3 runs to 14 residues. The CDR3 DNA reads TGCGCCAGCAGCTTCGGGTCCGAGGGTTACGAGCAGTACTTC. Translation: CASSFGSEGYEQYF.

This chain's CDR3 is CASRQDIQYNSPLHF. The CDR3 DNA sequence: TGCGCCAGCAGACAGGACATCCAGTATAATTCACCCCTCCACTTT. This chain connects TRBV5-1 to TRBJ1-6; D possibly corresponds to TRBD1 (5 bases). The length of the CDR3 is 15 residues. V was cut by 5 bases and J by 4 bases, with 13 bases left in between. Germline CDR1 SGHRS, CDR2 YFSETQ.

The J gene is TRBJ1-6, the V gene TRBV5-5, with a tentative D call TRBD1 (6 bases). Germline assignment: CDR1 SGHKS and CDR2 YYEKEE (reference sequence). V was trimmed by 4 bases and J by 8 bases, leaving 19 bases between them. The CDR3 has 16 amino acids. The CDR3 DNA is TGTGCCAGCAGCCGAGAACACAGGGTCTCAGATTCACCCCTCCACTTT. This translates into CASSREHRVSDSPLHF.

This clone was detected only a few times. This chain links TRBV7-2 with TRBJ2-2, with D tentatively TRBD2 (5 bases). V lost 1 base and J 5 bases, leaving 11 bases between the germline ends. Germline V gene lookup returns CDR1 SGHTA and CDR2 FQGNSA. CDR3 length: 15 amino acids. This chain's CDR3 is CASSLGVSGTGELFF. For the CDR3, the DNA is TGTGCCAGCAGCTTAGGGGTCTCGGGGACCGGGGAGCTGTTTTTT.

V is TRBV11-2 and J is TRBJ2-3; tentatively, D is TRBD1 (7 bases). Germline assignment: CDR1 SGHAT and CDR2 FQNNGV. The V end lost 4 bases, the J end lost 5 bases, and 16 bases lay between the germline ends. The CDR3 runs 15 residues. This CDR3 reads CASSSNRGAGDTQYF. Written as DNA, the CDR3 is TGTGCCAGCAGCTCCAACAGGGGAGCGGGAGATACGCAGTATTTT.

The chain couples TRBV30 to TRBJ2-7; TRBD1 matches 9 bases. The CDR3 has 15 residues. CDR1 GTSNPN and CDR2 SVGIG come from the germline V gene (reference sequence). V dropped 1 base and J dropped 7; count of bases not matched to a gene: 11. CDR3: CAWSGRDREIWEQYF. The CDR3 coding sequence is TGTGCCTGGAGTGGGAGGGACAGGGAGATATGGGAGCAGTACTTC.

V gene TRBV29-1 combines with J gene TRBJ2-3; no firm D call. V lost 5 bases and J lost 2, with 11 bases in between. The length of the CDR3 is 13 residues. The germline CDR1 and CDR2 sequences are SQVTM and ANQGSEA. As DNA, the CDR3 is TGCAGCGTTTACATTACCCTCACAGATACGCAGTATTTT. Translation gives CSVYITLTDTQYF.

The CDR3 DNA follows: TGTGCCAGCAGTAAACCCCCCGGGACAGGGGGCGCCTACAATGAGCAGTTCTTC. It specifies CASSKPPGTGGAYNEQFF. The V gene is TRBV7-8, the J gene TRBJ2-1, with TRBD1 matching over 12 bases. The trim removed 6 bases at V and 2 bases at J, leaving 11 bases unmatched. In germline, CDR1 is SGHVS, CDR2 FQNEAQ. CDR3 size: 18 residues. The complete variable domain, with remaining parts taken from reference TRBV7-8 and TRBJ2-1, reads GAGVSQSPRYKVAKRGQDVALRCDPISGHVSLFWYQQALGQGPEFLTYFQNEAQLDKSGLPSDRFFAERPEGSVSTLKIQRTQQEDSAVYLCASSKPPGTGGAYNEQFFGPGTRLTVL.

The chain recombines TRBV5-4 with TRBJ1-4; TRBD1 matches at 11 bases. Trimming removed 7 bases from V and 7 bases from J; junction bases left unmatched: 6. The germline CDR1 and CDR2 sequences are SGHNT and YYREEE (reference sequence). The CDR3 covers 14 residues. In nucleotides, the CDR3 is TGTGCCAGCGGGACCGGGACAGGGGGTGAAAAACTGTTTTTT. It translates to CASGTGTGGEKLFF.

The sample holds one count of this clone. V gene TRBV6-4 combines with J gene TRBJ1-1; the D gene is possibly TRBD1 (6 bases). CDR3 length equals 16 residues. The V gene lost 3 bases and the J gene lost 1 base, with 15 bases spanning the gap. Germline V lookup: CDR1 MRHNA, CDR2 SNTAGT. The CDR3 DNA is TGTGCCAGCAGTGAGACCACAGGGCCGGGGAACACTGAAGCTTTCTTT. It specifies CASSETTGPGNTEAFF.

The chain joins TRBV27 to TRBJ2-7; D remains unclear. Trimming took 6 bases from V and 3 from J, leaving 3 bases between them. Germline loops: CDR1 MNHEY, CDR2 SMNVEV (reference sequence). The CDR3 has 10 residues. The CDR3 reads CASRLYEQYV. DNA of the CDR3: TGTGCCAGCAGACTCTACGAGCAGTACGTC.

This chain uses TRBV15 with TRBJ1-5; D possibly corresponds to TRBD1 (5 bases). The length of the CDR3 is 15 residues. Per the germline V gene, CDR1 is LNHNV and CDR2 is YYDKDF (reference sequence). The ends were cut back, 0 bases at V and 6 bases at J, with 12 bases in the middle. The CDR3 sequence is CATSRDGGGGQPQHF. CDR3 nucleotides: TGTGCCACCAGCAGAGATGGTGGGGGAGGTCAGCCCCAGCATTTT.

This clone was recorded a few times. V and J are TRBV12-3 or TRBV12-4 and TRBJ1-1, with D perhaps matching TRBD1 (6 bases). V lost 2 bases and J 7 bases, leaving 11 bases between the germline ends. This CDR3 region has 13 residues. The CDR3 DNA reads TGTGCCAGCAGTTTAAAGGGACAAATTGAAGCTTTCTTT. Amino acid sequence: CASSLKGQIEAFF.

The genes are TRBV7-9 and TRBJ2-1, with 10 bases aligning to TRBD2. Germline V CDR1 and CDR2: SEHNR, FQNEAQ (reference sequence). CDR3 length equals 19 residues. J was trimmed by 0 bases and V by 5 bases; bases with no gene match: 13. The CDR3 spells CASSGLAGAPDRSYNEQFF. CDR3 bases: TGTGCCAGCAGCGGGCTAGCGGGGGCCCCAGACCGCTCCTACAATGAGCAGTTCTTC. The whole variable domain, filled in from reference TRBV7-9 and TRBJ2-1, reads DTGVSQNPRHKITKRGQNVTFRCDPISEHNRLYWYRQTLGQGPEFLTYFQNEAQLEKSRLLSDRFSAERPKGSFSTLEIQRTEQGDSAMYLCASSGLAGAPDRSYNEQFFGPGTRLTVL.

This chain uses TRBV7-3 with TRBJ2-3; TRBD2 matches at 7 bases. With 2 bases clipped from V and 0 bases from J, the junction kept 2 bases outside the gene matches. Germline loops: CDR1 SGHTA, CDR2 FQGTGA. The CDR3 runs to 15 residues. In DNA, the CDR3 is TGTGCCAGCAGCTTAGTAGCGGGCAGCACAGATACGCAGTATTTT. It is translated as CASSLVAGSTDTQYF.

This chain links TRBV5-6 with TRBJ2-2, with 7 positions matching TRBD2. The CDR3 totals 15 residues. J gave up 4 bases and V 4 bases, and 7 bases lay outside the gene matches. In germline, CDR1 is SGHDT, CDR2 YYEEEE. DNA of the CDR3: TGTGCCAGCAGCCCCCGGACTAGGACCACCGGGGAGCTGTTTTTT. It encodes CASSPRTRTTGELFF.

V usage is TRBV2 and J usage is TRBJ1-2, with a weak D call TRBD1 (5 bases). CDR1 is SNHLY and CDR2 is FYNNEI in the germline V gene. The CDR3 sequence is 12 residues long. Trimming left V 5 bases short and J 5 bases short, with 9 bases between. The CDR3 loop reads CASSPDRYGYTF. In DNA form, the CDR3 reads TGTGCCAGCAGTCCCGACAGATATGGCTACACCTTC.

CDR3 residues: CSAAFQGETQYF. The CDR3 nucleotides are TGCAGCGCCGCATTCCAGGGGGAGACCCAGTACTTC. The chain couples TRBV29-1 to TRBJ2-5; perhaps TRBD1 as D (6 bases). The CDR3 contains 12 residues. From germline, CDR1 is SQVTM and CDR2 ANQGSEA. The V end lost 7 bases, the J end lost 5 bases, and 14 bases lay between the germline ends.

The CDR3 DNA sequence: TGTGCCAGCAGTGACGTCGATTCGACAGGGGTTGGGAGAACTAATGAAAAACTGTTTTTT. Translated: CASSDVDSTGVGRTNEKLFF. The chain uses TRBV2 and TRBJ1-4, with 8 bases aligning to TRBD1. Germline CDR1 and CDR2: SNHLY and FYNNEI. With V trimmed by 3 bases and J by 1 base, 16 bases remained unmatched. The CDR3 spans 20 residues.

V and J are TRBV7-8 and TRBJ2-7, with 10 bases aligning to TRBD2. The CDR3 has 15 amino acids. The germline gives CDR1 SGHVS, CDR2 FQNEAQ. The V gene end was trimmed by 5 bases and the J gene end by 1 base; junction bases not matched to a gene: 5. DNA of the CDR3: TGTGCCAGCAGCCCCCCTAGCGGGAGTTCCTACGAGCAGTACTTC. Translation: CASSPPSGSSYEQYF. The variable domain in full, with the rest retrieved from reference TRBV7-8 and TRBJ2-7, is GAGVSQSPRYKVAKRGQDVALRCDPISGHVSLFWYQQALGQGPEFLTYFQNEAQLDKSGLPSDRFFAERPEGSVSTLKIQRTQQEDSAVYLCASSPPSGSSYEQYFGPGTRLTVT.

The table lists this clone with a few counts. The chain joins TRBV5-6 to TRBJ1-1; D gene ambiguous. Per germline, CDR1 SGHDT and CDR2 YYEEEE. The V gene lost 2 bases and the J gene lost 0 bases, with 5 bases spanning the gap. This CDR3 contains 13 residues. The CDR3 bases are TGTGCCAGCAGCTTATATCTGAACACTGAAGCTTTCTTT. Residues: CASSLYLNTEAFF.

This sequence joins TRBV20-1 and TRBJ2-5, with 8 bases fitting TRBD2. In germline, CDR1 is DFQATT, CDR2 SNEGSKA (reference sequence). The CDR3 consists of 14 residues. V was pared by 3 bases and J by 1 base, with 4 bases of the junction left unmatched. The CDR3 here is CSASPGGAQETQYF. In nucleotides, the CDR3 is TGCAGTGCTAGTCCCGGGGGGGCCCAAGAGACCCAGTACTTC.